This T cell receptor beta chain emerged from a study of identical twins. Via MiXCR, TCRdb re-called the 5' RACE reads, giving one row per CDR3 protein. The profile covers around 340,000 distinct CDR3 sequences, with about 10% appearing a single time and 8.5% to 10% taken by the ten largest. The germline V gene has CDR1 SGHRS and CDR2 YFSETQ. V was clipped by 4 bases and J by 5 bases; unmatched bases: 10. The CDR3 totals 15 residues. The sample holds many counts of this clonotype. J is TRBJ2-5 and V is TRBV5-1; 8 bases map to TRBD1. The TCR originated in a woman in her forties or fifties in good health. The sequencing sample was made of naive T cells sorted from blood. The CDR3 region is CASSTPRQGRETQYF. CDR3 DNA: TGCGCCAGCAGCACTCCCCGACAGGGGCGGGAGACCCAGTACTTC.